Following are 9 T cell receptor beta chains from one sample sequenced in a study of response to subunit inactivated influenza vaccine. TCRdb processed the RT-PCR reads anew with MiXCR; each CDR3 protein has one entry. Among approximately 730,000 distinct CDR3 sequences listed, roughly 13% were seen once. Here the sequenced sample was PBMCs from blood, taken 14 to 15 days before vaccination. The receptors come from a man aged 50 to 60 who received an inactivated influenza vaccine.

This clonotype was detected ten times or more. The chain links TRBV27 to TRBJ1-5, with a possible D match to TRBD1 (5 bases). In germline, CDR1 is MNHEY, CDR2 SMNVEV (reference sequence). The CDR3 contains 14 residues. V lost 8 bases and J 6 bases, leaving 17 bases between the germline ends. The CDR3 DNA follows: TGTGCCAGCGGGGACCCAAGTCGGAGTCAGCCCCAGCATTTT. Its translation is CASGDPSRSQPQHF.

This clonotype was seen only a few times. The chain employs TRBV21-1 and TRBJ2-7; TRBD1, the table's D call, was not compared with the DNA. TRBV21-1 is a pseudogene. CDR3 length: 13 residues. Here the CDR3 reads CASHPSLGYEQYF. The CDR3 region has the DNA TGTGCCAGCCATCCGTCCCTAGGGTACGAGCAGTACTTC.

This clonotype was seen a handful of times. The CDR3 DNA sequence: TGTGCCAGCAGCCAGGGAGGGACTCTAAAGGAGGATACGCAGTATTTT. This sequence encodes CASSQGGTLKEDTQYF. The chain links TRBV3-1 to TRBJ2-3; TRBD2 aligns across 7 bases. Germline CDR1 LGHDT, CDR2 YNNKEL (reference sequence). J gave up 6 bases and V 3 bases, and 12 bases lay outside the gene matches. CDR3 length equals 16 residues.

The gene calls are TRBV12-3 or TRBV12-4 and TRBJ2-2; unclear D gene. With 2 bases removed from V and 4 bases from J, the gap between germline ends came to 8 bases. The CDR3 runs 14 residues. Here the CDR3 DNA reads TGTGCCAGCAGTTTAACCAGCAGCACCGGGGAGCTGTTTTTT. Amino acid sequence: CASSLTSSTGELFF.

This clonotype appeared a single time. V usage is TRBV15 and J usage is TRBJ2-5; D tentatively reads TRBD1 or TRBD2 (5 bases each). This CDR3 is 14 amino acids long. Germline values: CDR1 LNHNV, CDR2 YYDKDF (reference sequence). The V and J ends lost 4 bases and 2 bases respectively, with 11 bases between them. The CDR3 is CATSTRDRQETQYF. The CDR3 DNA reads as TGTGCCACCAGCACCCGGGACCGTCAAGAGACCCAGTACTTC.

J is TRBJ2-1 and V is TRBV27; D gene uncertain. Trimming pared 2 bases from V and 2 bases from J, leaving 10 bases between. The CDR3 length is 15 residues. Germline V lookup: CDR1 MNHEY, CDR2 SMNVEV (reference sequence). CDR3 protein: CASSLEGTPYNEQFF. CDR3 DNA sequence: TGTGCCAGCAGTTTAGAAGGTACTCCCTACAATGAGCAGTTCTTC.

The V gene is TRBV10-3, the J gene TRBJ2-7; 12 bases align to TRBD2. V was pared by 5 bases and J by 6 bases, with 8 bases of the junction left unmatched. CDR3 length equals 15 residues. The germline CDR1 and CDR2 sequences are ENHRY and SYGVKD. This chain's CDR3 is CAISPASGRAREQYF. DNA of the CDR3: TGTGCCATCAGTCCAGCTAGCGGGAGGGCCCGCGAGCAGTACTTC.

This clonotype occurred a few times. The chain links TRBV4-3 to TRBJ2-6; TRBD1 is a possible D gene (6 bases). Trimming removed 0 bases at V and 4 bases at J, with 16 bases between. CDR3 length: 18 residues. CDR1 is LGHNA, CDR2 YSLEER, per germline. CDR3: CASSQDPPRTDGANVLTF. CDR3 bases: TGCGCCAGCAGCCAAGACCCCCCCAGGACAGACGGGGCCAACGTCCTGACTTTC.

This clonotype was picked up a small number of times. The gene calls are TRBV7-9 and TRBJ1-5, with a weak D call TRBD1 (6 bases). The CDR3 spans 14 residues. CDR1 SEHNR and CDR2 FQNEAQ come from the germline V gene (reference sequence). V lost 4 bases, J lost 7 bases, and 14 bases lay in between. The CDR3 region has the DNA TGTGCCAGCAGCTCCTCTACAGGGCGGCAGCCCCAGCATTTT. This sequence encodes CASSSSTGRQPQHF.